Listed below are T cell receptor beta chains from one sample, sequenced in a study of T cells in Graves' hyperthyroidism and ophthalmopathy. Each CDR3 protein gets one entry after TCRdb re-called the multiplex PCR reads with MiXCR. The data contain roughly 660,000 distinct CDR3 sequences, 15% to 20% of them seen just once; the ten biggest clones take up roughly a sixth. The sample taken for sequencing was blood. Every receptor here comes from a man aged 50-59 years with Graves' hyperthyroidism. The CDR3 runs from the conserved cysteine through the conserved F or W. D genes are given only for firm matches.

cdr3_aa v_call d_call
CASSRRLAQTLMNTQYF TRBV11-2 TRBD2
CASSYRRDRVPEAFF TRBV7-3 TRBD1
CASSLDGGGKQPQHF TRBV11-2 -
CASSLLLSYEQYF TRBV28 -
CATSDSRLAGSYGEQFF TRBV24-1 TRBD2
CAATDGTNTGELFF TRBV27 -
CASSQAARADPTGELFF TRBV4-3 -
CATSDPGQGNEQYF TRBV24-1 TRBD1
CSAKRGGGGGYTF TRBV20-1 -
CASSQVSGRREQYF TRBV28 -
CASSAQGWNQPQHF TRBV6-1 -
CASSSREPNEKLFF TRBV19 -
CASSPPQRRGYGAFF TRBV18 -
CASTATVGEGEQYF TRBV7-6 -
CASSWGGIMNEQFF TRBV27 TRBD2